What follows is one TCR beta chain and its context. No antigen is known for it. The CDR3 goes on 3 residues after the read ends, and that part is filled in from the germline J gene. Here immunoSEQ multiplex PCR was the method, and the copy in TCRdb shows in-frame clones only, minus some. The listing records 30,000 or so clones. This entry is derived from a study of T cells in women clearing cervical HPV infection. Study in general: No precancer developed; the control's incident HPV16 infection cleared within 12 months.

CDR3 length: 13 residues. The germline V and J ends were trimmed by 8 bases and 3 bases, with 12 bases remaining between them. Per the germline V gene, CDR1 is MNHEY and CDR2 is SVGEGT. General observations from the study: Associations may precede or follow infection; HPV-specific or memory T cells were not isolated. A classifier using richness and V gene abundances reached an AUC of roughly 0.8.

The clonotype originates from a woman between 18 and 70 years old with a cervical HPV16 infection that either progressed to CIN3+ or cleared (not recorded which). The source material was blood buffy coat. The V and J genes are TRBV6-2 or TRBV6-3 and TRBJ2-3; maybe TRBD2 (5 bases). The sequenced CDR3 bases are TGTGCCAGCTCCTCAGCGGAAACAGATACG. Translating it yields CASSSAETDT. In full, the CDR3 reads CASSSAETDTQYF.